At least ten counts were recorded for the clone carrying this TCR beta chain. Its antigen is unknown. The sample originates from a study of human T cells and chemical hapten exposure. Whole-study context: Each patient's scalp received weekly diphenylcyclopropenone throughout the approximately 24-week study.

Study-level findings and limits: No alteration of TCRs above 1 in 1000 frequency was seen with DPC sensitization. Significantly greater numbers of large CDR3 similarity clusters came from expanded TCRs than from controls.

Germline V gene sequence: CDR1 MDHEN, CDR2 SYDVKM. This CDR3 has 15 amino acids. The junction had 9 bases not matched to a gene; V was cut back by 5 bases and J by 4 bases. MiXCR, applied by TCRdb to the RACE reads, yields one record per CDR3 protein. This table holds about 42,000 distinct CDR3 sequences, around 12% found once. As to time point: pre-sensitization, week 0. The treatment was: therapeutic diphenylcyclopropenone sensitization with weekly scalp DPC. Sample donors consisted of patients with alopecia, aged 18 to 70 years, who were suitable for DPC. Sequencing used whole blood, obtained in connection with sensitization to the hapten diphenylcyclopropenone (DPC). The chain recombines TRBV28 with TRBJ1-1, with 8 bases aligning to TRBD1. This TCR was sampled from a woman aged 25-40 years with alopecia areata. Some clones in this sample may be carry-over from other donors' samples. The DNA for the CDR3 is TGTGCCAGCAGTGCTGCCACAGGGGGGCTCACTGAAGCTTTCTTT. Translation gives CASSAATGGLTEAFF.